Following are 24 T cell receptor beta chains from one sample sequenced in a study of somatic mutations in cytotoxic T cells in rheumatoid arthritis. The data were produced by immunoSEQ multiplex PCR, yet TCRdb's version contains in-frame clones alone and is incomplete. The sample has approximately 12,000 clones, roughly 80% seen once. The specimen was CD8+ T cells sorted from blood. Source of these receptors: a man aged 45-60 years in good health.

The chain couples TRBV13 to TRBJ1-2, with D possibly TRBD1 on 5 matching bases. This CDR3 is built from 12 residues. The V and J ends lost 10 bases and 3 bases respectively, with 12 bases between them. Germline CDR1 is PRHDT and CDR2 is FYEKMQ (reference sequence). The DNA for the CDR3 is TGTGCCATCGATCGGGACGACTATGGCTACACCTTC. Translated: CAIDRDDYGYTF.

The rearrangement joins TRBV7-9 to TRBJ2-7; D remains unclear. Per the germline V gene, CDR1 is SEHNR and CDR2 is FQNEAQ (reference sequence). Trimming removed 5 bases at V and 1 base at J, with 6 bases between. The CDR3 runs to 12 residues. The CDR3 bases are TGTGCCAGCAGCCGAAATTCCTACGAGCAGTACGTC. This encodes CASSRNSYEQYV.

This sequence joins TRBV30 and TRBJ2-7; possibly TRBD1 or TRBD2 for D (6 bases each). The germline V and J ends were trimmed by 2 bases and 3 bases, with 14 bases remaining between them. The CDR3 covers 14 residues. From germline, CDR1 is GTSNPN and CDR2 SVGIG (reference sequence). CDR3 protein: CAWSRGGGSYEQYF. CDR3 nucleotide sequence: TGTGCCTGGAGTCGTGGAGGGGGGAGCTACGAGCAGTACTTC.

This clone appeared a few times. CDR3 in DNA: TGTGCCAGCAGCTTACGAGATACGCAGTATTTT. As protein: CASSLRDTQYF. V and J are TRBV11-2 and TRBJ2-3, with no clear D. Trimming removed 2 bases from V and 5 bases from J, with 2 bases in between. CDR3 length: 11 residues. Germline V gene data show CDR1 as SGHAT and CDR2 as FQNNGV.

This clone was detected once. V usage is TRBV4-3 and J usage is TRBJ1-1, with D hard to call. V lost 1 base, J lost 11 bases, and 11 bases lay in between. The CDR3 extends over 12 amino acids. The germline CDR1 and CDR2 sequences are LGHNA and YSLEER. CDR3 amino acids: CASSQGNSEAFF. CDR3 sequence (DNA): TGCGCCAGCAGCCAAGGGAACAGTGAGGCTTTCTTT.

V is TRBV30 and J is TRBJ1-2; D is ambiguous. The germline V and J ends were trimmed by 4 bases and 7 bases, with 28 bases remaining between them. Germline V gives CDR1 GTSNPN, CDR2 SVGIG (reference sequence). CDR3 length equals 17 residues. CDR3 amino acids: CAWTDRLSLSPLSGYTF. Here the CDR3 DNA reads TGTGCCTGGACCGACCGGCTATCTCTTAGTCCCTTATCTGGCTACACCTTC. Complete variable domain (other parts from reference TRBV30 and TRBJ1-2): SQTIHQWPATLVQPVGSPLSLECTVEGTSNPNLYWYRQAAGRGLQLLFYSVGIGQISSEVPQNLSASRPQDRQFILSSKKLLLSDSGFYLCAWTDRLSLSPLSGYTFGSGTRLTVV.

This sequence joins TRBV7-3 and TRBJ2-1; a weak D match, TRBD2 (6 bases). With 5 bases removed from V and 8 bases from J, the gap between germline ends came to 13 bases. The CDR3 runs to 13 residues. CDR1 and CDR2 (germline): SGHTA, FQGTGA. As DNA, the CDR3 is TGTGCCAGCAGCCCGGGGGAAGTCCATGAGCAGTTCTTC. This translates into CASSPGEVHEQFF. Filled out from reference TRBV7-3 and TRBJ2-1, the complete variable domain reads GAGVSQTPSNKVTEKGKYVELRCDPISGHTALYWYRQSLGQGPEFLIYFQGTGAADDSGLPNDRFFAVRPEGSVSTLKIQRTERGDSAVYLCASSPGEVHEQFFGPGTRLTVL.

This clone was recorded once. The chain combines TRBV27 with TRBJ1-5, with TRBD1 matching over 11 bases. The V and J ends lost 6 bases and 4 bases, in that order; junction bases with no gene match: 8. CDR1 is MNHEY and CDR2 is SMNVEV in the germline V gene (reference sequence). The CDR3 has 16 amino acids. CDR3 sequence (DNA): TGTGCCAGCAGCAGGACCGGGACAGGGGGGAATCAGCCCCAGCATTTT. Translation: CASSRTGTGGNQPQHF.

This clone has a single count. CDR3 protein: CASGDRGTDTQYF. In DNA, the CDR3 is TGTGCCAGCGGGGACAGGGGCACAGATACGCAGTATTTT. This rearrangement joins TRBV7-9 to TRBJ2-3; 9 positions match TRBD1. The CDR3 runs to 13 residues. V shed 8 bases and J 1 base; nucleotides not matched to a gene: 1. Germline V CDR1 and CDR2: SEHNR, FQNEAQ (reference sequence).

V usage is TRBV19 and J usage is TRBJ1-2; D perhaps matches TRBD1 (6 bases). CDR1 is LNHDA and CDR2 is SQIVND in the germline V gene (reference sequence). Trimming removed 0 bases at V and 7 bases at J, with 18 bases between. The CDR3 runs 16 residues. The CDR3 coding sequence is TGTGCCAGTAGTATAGATCCAGGGGCAGGCCTCCTTGGCTACACCTTC. Protein: CASSIDPGAGLLGYTF.

The chain couples TRBV9 to TRBJ2-1; D might be TRBD1 (5 bases). Between the trimmed V and J ends, which lost 2 bases and 7 bases, there was a span of 7 bases. The CDR3 sequence is 12 residues long. Germline loops: CDR1 SGDLS, CDR2 YYNGEE. The CDR3 nucleotides read TGTGCCAGCAGCGTTCAGGGTAATGAGCAGTTCTTC. It is translated as CASSVQGNEQFF.

This chain joins TRBV29-1 and TRBJ1-3; 7 bases map to TRBD1. This CDR3 spans 13 amino acids. From germline, CDR1 is SQVTM and CDR2 ANQGSEA. The V segment lost 6 bases and the J segment 3 bases; nucleotides outside the gene matches: 5. DNA for the CDR3: TGCAGCGTAGATACAGGGGTTGGAAACACCATATATTTT. Encoded protein: CSVDTGVGNTIYF. The full variable domain, its missing parts supplied by reference TRBV29-1 and TRBJ1-3, is SAVISQKPSRDICQRGTSLTIQCQVDSQVTMMFWYRQQPGQSLTLIATANQGSEATYESGFVIDKFPISRPNLTFSTLTVSNMSPEDSSIYLCSVDTGVGNTIYFGEGSWLTVV.

This clone occurred a few times. This rearrangement joins TRBV7-9 to TRBJ1-2; perhaps TRBD1 as D (5 bases). V was clipped by 2 bases and J by 7 bases, with 14 bases between them. This CDR3 is built from 14 residues. Germline CDR1 reads SEHNR; CDR2 reads FQNEAQ (reference sequence). The CDR3 sequence is CASSLTGDPFGYTF. In nucleotides, the CDR3 is TGTGCCAGCAGCTTAACAGGCGACCCTTTTGGCTACACCTTC.

Concerning this clone itself: Other DNA sequences in this specimen translate into the identical CDR3. This chain connects TRBV19 to TRBJ2-1, with TRBD2 matching over 12 bases. CDR1 is LNHDA and CDR2 is SQIVND in the germline V gene (reference sequence). This CDR3 has 16 residues. Unmatched junction bases numbered 2, after V lost 1 base and J lost 4 bases. The CDR3 DNA is TGTGCCAGTAGTATAGGGCTAGCGGGAGGGTACAATGAGCAGTTCTTC. As protein: CASSIGLAGGYNEQFF.

CDR3 in amino acids: CSVEGAISYNEQFF. The CDR3 region has the DNA TGCAGCGTCGAGGGGGCGATATCCTACAATGAGCAGTTCTTC. The V call is TRBV29-1, the J call TRBJ2-1; TRBD1 matches at 7 bases. Germline CDR1 is SQVTM and CDR2 is ANQGSEA. This CDR3 region has 14 residues. Trimming at V came to 6 bases and at J to 1 base, leaving 6 bases not matched to a gene.

This clone was seen once. This chain links TRBV15 with TRBJ1-1; tentatively, D is TRBD1 (6 bases). V was pared by 8 bases and J by 4 bases, with 20 bases between. CDR1 LNHNV and CDR2 YYDKDF come from the germline V gene (reference sequence). The CDR3 is 15 residues long. The CDR3 reads CATGEGGREGTEAFF. For the CDR3, the DNA is TGTGCCACCGGGGAGGGGGGGCGAGAGGGCACTGAAGCTTTCTTT.

The CDR3: CASSQELAGYTDTQYF. Here the CDR3 DNA reads TGTGCCAGCAGCCAGGAACTAGCGGGATACACAGATACGCAGTATTTT. This chain joins TRBV4-2 and TRBJ2-3; TRBD2 matches 10 bases. CDR3 length: 16 residues. Germline V CDR1 and CDR2: LGHNA, YNFKEQ. V lost 3 bases, J lost 2 bases, and 5 bases stayed unmatched.

This clone occurred once. This chain joins TRBV15 and TRBJ1-2, with D perhaps matching TRBD1 (5 bases). The CDR3 is made up of 15 amino acids. Germline CDR1 reads LNHNV; CDR2 reads YYDKDF (reference sequence). V lost 0 bases to trimming and J lost 2 bases, with 10 bases between them. In DNA form, the CDR3 reads TGTGCCACCAGCAGAGAACTGGGGCCAAACTATGGCTACACCTTC. Protein sequence: CATSRELGPNYGYTF. The whole variable domain, remainder taken from reference TRBV15 and TRBJ1-2, is DAMVIQNPRYQVTQFGKPVTLSCSQTLNHNVMYWYQQKSSQAPKLLFHYYDKDFNNEADTPDNFQSRRPNTSFCFLDIRSPGLGDTAMYLCATSRELGPNYGYTFGSGTRLTVV.

The gene calls are TRBV9 and TRBJ1-2; no clear D gene. The CDR3 extends over 13 amino acids. The germline CDR1 and CDR2 sequences are SGDLS and YYNGEE. The ends were cut back, 2 bases at V and 2 bases at J, with 7 bases in the middle. The CDR3: CASSVVLNYGYTF. As DNA, the CDR3 is TGTGCCAGCAGCGTGGTTCTGAACTATGGCTACACCTTC.

This clone is a singleton in its sample. The rearrangement uses TRBV6-5 and TRBJ1-3, with unresolved D. This CDR3 is built from 12 residues. CDR1 and CDR2 (germline): MNHEY, SVGAGI. Trimming left V 6 bases short and J 8 bases short, with 11 bases between. CDR3 nucleotides: TGTGCCAGCAGCCACGGTTTGGACACCATATATTTT. Encoded protein: CASSHGLDTIYF.

This clone is labeled medium-sized. The V gene is TRBV27, the J gene TRBJ2-5; TRBD2 matches at 9 bases. Germline lookup yields CDR1 MNHEY and CDR2 SMNVEV (reference sequence). V shed 1 base, J shed 3 bases, and the junction held 6 bases outside the gene matches. This CDR3 region has 16 residues. The CDR3: CASSLWAGGTEETQYF. In nucleotides, the CDR3 is TGTGCCAGCAGTTTATGGGCGGGAGGGACGGAAGAGACCCAGTACTTC.

The CDR3 here is CASSKEEQEGFSSPLHF. CDR3 bases: TGTGCCAGCAGCAAAGAAGAGCAGGAGGGTTTCTCATCACCCCTCCACTTT. This sequence joins TRBV11-2 and TRBJ1-6; D gene ambiguous. This CDR3 comprises 17 residues. Trimming removed 5 bases from V and 10 bases from J, with 24 bases in between. Germline values: CDR1 SGHAT, CDR2 FQNNGV. Variable domain in full (rest from reference TRBV11-2 and TRBJ1-6): EAGVAQSPRYKIIEKRQSVAFWCNPISGHATLYWYQQILGQGPKLLIQFQNNGVVDDSQLPKDRFSAERLKGVDSTLKIQPAKLEDSAVYLCASSKEEQEGFSSPLHFGNGTRLTVT.

The chain joins TRBV7-6 to TRBJ1-4; 7 positions match TRBD1. The CDR3 has 14 residues. Germline V CDR1 and CDR2: SGHVS, FNYEAQ. V lost 5 bases and J lost 1; bases outside the gene matches: 1. The CDR3 DNA sequence: TGTGCCAGCAGCACAGGGGAAACTAATGAAAAACTGTTTTTT. This sequence encodes CASSTGETNEKLFF.

The chain combines TRBV5-6 with TRBJ1-1; D gene unclear. Trimming cost V 2 bases and J 0 bases, with 11 bases left between them. CDR3 length equals 15 residues. Germline CDR1 SGHDT, CDR2 YYEEEE. The CDR3 loop reads CASSFPDRMNTEAFF. Here the CDR3 DNA reads TGTGCCAGCAGCTTCCCGGACCGAATGAACACTGAAGCTTTCTTT.